Listed below are T cell receptor beta chains from one sample, sequenced in a study of technical replicates of blood from a few donors. Sequencing used immunoSEQ multiplex PCR; TCRdb keeps in-frame clones, though not all of them. The repertoire consists of about 88,000 clones, with about nine tenths occurring once and the leading ten covering more than 0.25%. Specimen: T cells isolated from PBMCs. These receptors came from a human donor in good health. Both conserved end residues are part of each CDR3. Fields, in order: CDR3 DNA, CDR3 protein, J gene, clone size, V gene, D gene. D genes are given only for firm matches. Size values are once, few and many counts, or a class for expanded clones, and some rows have none.

TGTGCCAGCCTCCCAGGGATGAACACTGAAGCTTTCTTT CASLPGMNTEAFF TRBJ1-1 NA TRBV18 NA
TGCGCCAGCAAGGGGACAGGGGACAATGAGCAGTTCTTC CASKGTGDNEQFF TRBJ2-1 NA TRBV10-2 TRBD1
TGTGCCAGCAGCTTATGGACTTCTGGAAACACCATATATTTT CASSLWTSGNTIYF TRBJ1-3 NA TRBV7-8 NA
TGTGCCAGTTTAACCCTCCAGTATAGCAATCAGCCCCAGCATTTT CASLTLQYSNQPQHF TRBJ1-5 NA TRBV28 NA
TGCGCCAGCAGTATGGGCCGCGAGCAGTACTTC CASSMGREQYF TRBJ2-7 NA TRBV10-1 NA
TGTGCCAGCAGTTTATTCCGGGGGAACAATGAGCAGTTCTTC CASSLFRGNNEQFF TRBJ2-1 NA TRBV27 NA
TGCGCCAGCAGCTCCAGCTCCGGGACAGGGGCAACCTACGAGCAGTACTTC CASSSSSGTGATYEQYF TRBJ2-7 NA TRBV5-1 TRBD1
TGTGCCAGCAGTTCTCCGGGACTAGCGCTTCTCGAGCAGTACTTC CASSSPGLALLEQYF TRBJ2-7 NA TRBV28 TRBD2
TGCGCCAGCAGCCTCGGGACAGGGGATAATGAGCAGTTCTTC CASSLGTGDNEQFF TRBJ2-1 NA TRBV5-1 TRBD1
TGCGCCAGCAGCCTCGATGCGAAGACCCAGTACTTC CASSLDAKTQYF TRBJ2-5 NA TRBV4-1 NA
TGTGCCAGCAGCCAAGGAGCGGGAGCTTCCTACGAGCAGTACTTC CASSQGAGASYEQYF TRBJ2-7 NA TRBV14 TRBD2
TGTGCTAGTGGTTTGGGAGACAGTCTCGAGCAGTACTTC CASGLGDSLEQYF TRBJ2-7 NA TRBV12-5 NA
TGTGCCAGCAGCGGACAGATCGAGTTTAATGAAAAACTGTTTTTT CASSGQIEFNEKLFF TRBJ1-4 NA TRBV5-6 NA
TGTGCCAGTGGTAGTGCCGCAGAAGCTTTCTTT CASGSAAEAFF TRBJ1-1 NA TRBV28 NA
TGTGCCAGCAGCTTAGTGTCGGTGGCGGGAGGCCCCGGGGAGCTGTTTTTT CASSLVSVAGGPGELFF TRBJ2-2 NA TRBV7-9 TRBD2
TGTGCCAGCAGTACCGAGACAGGGTACGGAAACACCATATATTTT CASSTETGYGNTIYF TRBJ1-3 NA TRBV28 TRBD1
TGTGCCAGCAGTTCGTCTATCACAGATACGCAGTATTTT CASSSSITDTQYF TRBJ2-3 NA TRBV27 NA
TGCGCCAGCAGCTTGGCCCCTAGCGGGCTACGACAAGAGACCCAGTACTTC CASSLAPSGLRQETQYF TRBJ2-5 NA TRBV5-1 TRBD2
TGCAGCGTCCATCGGGACAGGGGGTTGTGGGGCAATCAGCCCCAGCATTTT CSVHRDRGLWGNQPQHF TRBJ1-5 NA TRBV29-1 TRBD1
TGCGCCAGCAGCCCGTCCGGGGGGCTAGCCAAAAACATTCAGTACTTC CASSPSGGLAKNIQYF TRBJ2-4 NA TRBV4-1 NA
TGTGCCAGCACTCCCACTAGCGGGAGGGGCCATGAGCAGTTCTTC CASTPTSGRGHEQFF TRBJ2-1 once TRBV28 TRBD2
TGTGCCAGCAGGACGGGAGCATTCGAGCAGTACTTC CASRTGAFEQYF TRBJ2-7 few TRBV27 NA
TGTGCCAGCAGTGAAAGGGGGATGGAGGAAAAACTGTTTTTT CASSERGMEEKLFF TRBJ1-4 once TRBV2 NA
TGCGCCAGCAGTCCTCCGGGACAGGGGGCAAAAGGGGAGCTGTTTTTT CASSPPGQGAKGELFF TRBJ2-2 NA TRBV23-1 TRBD1
TGCGCCAGCAGTGTAATATTGGCGGGAGAGACCCAGTACTTC CASSVILAGETQYF TRBJ2-5 NA TRBV10-2 NA
TGTGCCAGCAGTCTCCCTCGGGGGGGGGCTTATACTGAAGCTTTCTTT CASSLPRGGAYTEAFF TRBJ1-1 NA TRBV28 NA
TGTGCCAGCGAACTAGCGGGAGTTTGGGAGACCCAGTACTTC CASELAGVWETQYF TRBJ2-5 NA TRBV6-5 TRBD2
TGTGCCAGCAGCCAGGGACAGGGGGTCTGGGGTGAGGAAAAACTGTTTTTT CASSQGQGVWGEEKLFF TRBJ1-4 NA TRBV13 TRBD1
TGTGCCAGCAGCTTCTTATTCTCGGCGGGAGGGTACACAGATACGCAGTATTTT CASSFLFSAGGYTDTQYF TRBJ2-3 NA TRBV7-9 TRBD2
TGTGCCAGCAGGGGCGACCATTTGGGACAGGGAAACTATGGCTACACCTTC CASRGDHLGQGNYGYTF TRBJ1-2 NA TRBV2 TRBD1
TGCGCCAGCAGCCAAGTCAGGGACTCTGGAAACACCATATATTTT CASSQVRDSGNTIYF TRBJ1-3 once TRBV4-1 NA
TGTGCCAGCAGCGTATCCGGTTACAATGAGCAGTTCTTC CASSVSGYNEQFF TRBJ2-1 NA TRBV9 NA
TGTGCCAGCAGGACAGGGGGTAGGACCTATGGCTACACCTTC CASRTGGRTYGYTF TRBJ1-2 NA TRBV28 TRBD1
TGCGCCAGCAGCTTTGGGGGCAGGGTGGATCAGCCCCAGCATTTT CASSFGGRVDQPQHF TRBJ1-5 once TRBV5-1 NA
TGTGCCAGCAGCGCCTCTGGGGCTACCTACAATGAGCAGTTCTTC CASSASGATYNEQFF TRBJ2-1 NA TRBV9 NA
TGTGCCAGCAGTCGACGGGGGGACTCTGGAAACACCATATATTTT CASSRRGDSGNTIYF TRBJ1-3 NA TRBV6-5 NA
TGCGCCAGCAGCCCAGGGACAGCTTTTTCCTACGAGCAGTACTTC CASSPGTAFSYEQYF TRBJ2-7 NA TRBV5-1 TRBD1
TGCGCCAGCAGCTTGGGAGAGGCTCTCGAGACCCAGTACTTC CASSLGEALETQYF TRBJ2-5 NA TRBV5-1 NA
TGTGCCTGGAGTATGCTGACAGGGCGTAATTCACCCCTCCACTTT CAWSMLTGRNSPLHF TRBJ1-6 NA TRBV30 TRBD1
TGTGCCAGCAGTTTCCCGACTAGCTCTGGGGCCAACGTCCTGACTTTC CASSFPTSSGANVLTF TRBJ2-6 once TRBV28 NA
TGTGCCACCAGCGGTGTGGCAGGTGGTTGGCTAAATCAGCCCCAGCATTTT CATSGVAGGWLNQPQHF TRBJ1-5 NA TRBV15 NA